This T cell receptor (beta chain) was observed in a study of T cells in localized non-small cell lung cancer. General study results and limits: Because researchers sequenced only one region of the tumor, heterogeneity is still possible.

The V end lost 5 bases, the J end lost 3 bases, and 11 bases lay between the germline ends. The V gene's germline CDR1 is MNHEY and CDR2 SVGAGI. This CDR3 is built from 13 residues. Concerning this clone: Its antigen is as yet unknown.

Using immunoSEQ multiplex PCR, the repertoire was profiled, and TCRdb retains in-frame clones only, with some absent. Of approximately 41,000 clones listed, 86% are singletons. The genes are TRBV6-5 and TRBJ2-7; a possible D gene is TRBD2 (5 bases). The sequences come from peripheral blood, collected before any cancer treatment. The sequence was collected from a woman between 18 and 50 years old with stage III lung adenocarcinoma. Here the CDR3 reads CASSIGVNYEQYF. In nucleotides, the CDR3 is TGTGCCAGCAGTATCGGGGTTAACTACGAGCAGTACTTC.